Each of the 8 T cell receptor beta chains below was sequenced from the same sample in a study of control samples from healthy donors and cancer patients. Profiling relied on immunoSEQ multiplex PCR, and the TCRdb table lists in-frame clones only, not all of them. The top ten clones hold roughly 18% of a sample with 40,000 to 45,000 clones, 60% to 80% of them seen once. Sequencing used formalin-fixed, paraffin-embedded tissue. Receptors were obtained from a male donor with melanoma.

This clone was counted between two and nine times. This chain joins TRBV5-1 and TRBJ2-5, with TRBD1 matching over 9 bases. V shed 4 bases, J shed 4 bases, and the junction held 8 bases outside the gene matches. Germline CDR1 reads SGHRS; CDR2 reads YFSETQ. The CDR3 covers 15 residues. Written as DNA, the CDR3 is TGCGCCAGCAGCCTAGGGACAGGGCGGGGAGAGACCCAGTACTTC. It codes for CASSLGTGRGETQYF.

The chain links TRBV28 to TRBJ1-4; possible D gene TRBD1, 6 bases. Germline V lookup: CDR1 MDHEN, CDR2 SYDVKM. Between the trimmed V and J ends, which lost 9 bases and 4 bases, there was a span of 12 bases. CDR3 length: 13 amino acids. CDR3 sequence reads: CASPGQFNEKLFF. The CDR3 DNA reads as TGTGCCAGTCCCGGACAGTTTAATGAAAAACTGTTTTTT.

This sequence joins TRBV4-2 and TRBJ2-1; 11 bases align to TRBD2. The CDR3 runs to 17 residues. CDR1 is LGHNA and CDR2 is YNFKEQ in the germline V gene. The ends lost 0 bases at V and 6 bases at J; junction bases unmatched: 7. The CDR3 region is CASSQDLDSGRGNEQFF. The CDR3 nucleotides are TGTGCCAGCAGCCAAGATCTTGATAGCGGGAGGGGCAATGAGCAGTTCTTC.

This clone has at least ten counts. This rearrangement joins TRBV10-3 to TRBJ1-5; D is perhaps TRBD1 (6 bases). CDR3 size: 14 residues. Trimming shortened V by 11 bases and J by 0 bases, and 14 bases separated the two germline ends. The germline V gene has CDR1 ENHRY and CDR2 SYGVKD. CDR3 loop: CAASTGNSNQPQHF. The CDR3 bases are TGTGCCGCGTCTACAGGGAATAGCAATCAGCCCCAGCATTTT.

The rearrangement joins TRBV29-1 to TRBJ2-7; maybe TRBD1 (7 bases). The CDR3 totals 12 residues. The V gene lost 5 bases and the J gene lost 9 bases, with 17 bases spanning the gap. Germline values: CDR1 SQVTM, CDR2 ANQGSEA. DNA of the CDR3: TGCAGCGTTCAGGGGGGAGACCGGGGGCAGTACTTC. Protein product: CSVQGGDRGQYF.

In its sample, this clone was seen once. The V call is TRBV28, the J call TRBJ1-6; TRBD1 is a possible D gene (5 bases). V lost 5 bases and J 4 bases, leaving 15 bases between the germline ends. Germline values: CDR1 MDHEN, CDR2 SYDVKM. The CDR3 runs 16 residues. CDR3 residues: CASSPLTDMYNSPLHF. The CDR3 nucleotides are TGTGCCAGCAGTCCCTTGACAGACATGTATAATTCACCCCTCCACTTT.

The CDR3 DNA is TGTGCCGCCCGGGAAGCGGGTTCCACAGATACGCAGTATTTT. Protein sequence: CAAREAGSTDTQYF. The chain recombines TRBV6-5 with TRBJ2-3, with D maybe TRBD2 (6 bases). This CDR3 spans 14 amino acids. CDR1 and CDR2 (germline): MNHEY, SVGAGI. The V gene lost 11 bases and the J gene lost 2 bases, with 17 bases spanning the gap.

In this sample, this clone is medium-sized. The gene calls are TRBV30 and TRBJ2-5, with D maybe TRBD1 (6 bases). The CDR3 has 15 amino acids. Germline values: CDR1 GTSNPN, CDR2 SVGIG (reference sequence). Trimming took off 3 bases at V and 7 bases at J, with 21 bases between the two ends. CDR3 loop: CAWSDLRQGYRTQYF. The CDR3 DNA follows: TGTGCCTGGAGCGACCTACGTCAGGGGTACAGGACCCAGTACTTC.